A selection of T cell receptor beta chains follows, all from one sample in a study of blood T cell repertoires in COVID-19. Repertoires were generated with immunoSEQ multiplex PCR, while TCRdb's copy carries only in-frame clones and drops some. The repertoire holds around 150,000 clones, with about 82% as singletons. Sequenced material: PBMCs or T cells enriched from blood (not recorded which). These receptors were collected from a woman aged 40 to 50 who had recovered from COVID-19. Each CDR3 is given with its conserved first and last residue. The D gene is left open where the match is weak. Clone sizes are given selectively: once, few, many, or a class where the clone is expanded.

clone size	V gene	J gene	CDR3 length	D gene	CDR3 protein	CDR3 DNA
NA	TRBV15	TRBJ1-3	13	NA	CATSTFSGNTIYF	TGTGCCACCAGCACCTTCTCTGGAAACACCATATATTTT
NA	TRBV10-3	TRBJ2-3	14	TRBD1	CAIRPTGGTDTQYF	TGTGCCATCCGGCCGACAGGGGGTACAGATACGCAGTATTTT
NA	TRBV2	TRBJ2-1	12	TRBD2	CASTSGGYEQFF	TGTGCCAGCACCAGCGGGGGATATGAGCAGTTCTTC
once	TRBV3-1/TRBV3-2	TRBJ1-1	17	NA	CASSQDLGASMNTEAFF	TGTGCCAGCAGCCAAGATCTGGGGGCCTCTATGAACACTGAAGCTTTCTTT
NA	TRBV9	TRBJ1-1	13	NA	CASSVGSGSEAFF	TGTGCCAGCAGCGTAGGCTCGGGGTCTGAAGCTTTCTTT
NA	TRBV19	TRBJ1-1	15	NA	CASSIASGGTTEAFF	TGTGCCAGTAGTATCGCGTCGGGAGGGACGACTGAAGCTTTCTTT
few	TRBV2	TRBJ1-1	16	NA	CASRLAGWGTNTEAFF	TGTGCCAGCAGGTTGGCGGGATGGGGAACGAACACTGAAGCTTTCTTT
NA	TRBV2	TRBJ2-7	14	TRBD1	CASNLQGETYEQYF	TGTGCCAGCAATCTACAGGGGGAGACTTACGAGCAGTACTTC
NA	TRBV7-9	TRBJ2-7	13	NA	CASSTSGSHEQYF	TGTGCCAGCAGCACATCGGGGTCCCACGAGCAGTACTTC
NA	TRBV7-9	TRBJ2-1	16	TRBD2	CASSLPASGSLDEQFF	TGTGCCAGCAGCTTACCCGCTAGCGGGAGTTTGGATGAGCAGTTCTTC
NA	TRBV29-1	TRBJ2-7	13	TRBD1	CSVRTGANYEQYF	TGCAGCGTCCGGACAGGGGCCAACTACGAGCAGTACTTC
NA	TRBV10-3	TRBJ2-3	14	TRBD2	CAIYSGRGTDTQYF	TGTGCCATTTATAGCGGGAGAGGGACAGATACGCAGTATTTT
NA	TRBV7-9	TRBJ1-2	14	NA	CASSELGQPYGYTF	TGTGCCAGCAGCGAACTTGGACAGCCCTATGGCTACACCTTC
NA	TRBV27	TRBJ2-2	19	TRBD2	CASSSTPGLAGTNTGELFF	TGTGCCAGCAGTTCAACACCGGGACTAGCGGGAACGAACACCGGGGAGCTGTTTTTT
NA	TRBV15	TRBJ1-2	12	NA	CATSQDTRGYTF	TGTGCCACCAGCCAGGACACACGTGGCTACACCTTC
NA	TRBV9	TRBJ1-6	14	NA	CASSVDPGNSPLHF	TGTGCCAGCAGCGTAGACCCGGGGAATTCACCCCTCCACTTT
NA	TRBV29-1	TRBJ2-5	14	TRBD1	CSVEVGTGGETQYF	TGCAGCGTTGAGGTCGGGACAGGGGGGGAGACCCAGTACTTC
NA	TRBV5-1	TRBJ2-2	14	NA	CASSSQGDTGELFF	TGCGCCAGCAGCTCACAGGGTGATACCGGGGAGCTGTTTTTT
NA	TRBV2	TRBJ1-5	12	NA	CASSVFGRSEHF	TGTGCCAGCAGTGTATTTGGCAGGTCCGAGCATTTT
NA	TRBV2	TRBJ2-7	17	NA	CASSEGGRIRANYEQYF	TGTGCCAGCAGTGAAGGAGGGAGGATTAGGGCCAACTACGAGCAGTACTTC
NA	TRBV5-1	TRBJ1-5	15	NA	CASSLGGIRNQPQHF	TGCGCCAGCAGCTTGGGAGGGATTCGTAATCAGCCCCAGCATTTT
NA	TRBV19	TRBJ2-7	15	TRBD1	CASSIDDRGSYEQYF	TGTGCCAGTAGTATAGATGACAGGGGCTCCTACGAGCAGTACTTC
NA	TRBV24-1	TRBJ2-2	14	NA	CATGGSTNTGELFF	TGTGCCACCGGCGGCTCGACGAACACCGGGGAGCTGTTTTTT
NA	TRBV9	TRBJ2-5	16	TRBD2	CASSEGLAGEGKTQYF	TGTGCCAGCAGCGAGGGACTAGCGGGAGAAGGAAAGACCCAGTACTTC
NA	TRBV3-1/TRBV3-2	TRBJ1-3	16	NA	CASSQDNLEHGNTIYF	TGTGCCAGCAGCCAGGACAATTTGGAGCATGGAAACACCATATATTTT
NA	TRBV27	TRBJ2-2	14	NA	CASSSGLYTGELFF	TGTGCCAGCAGTTCGGGACTTTACACCGGGGAGCTGTTTTTT
NA	TRBV7-3	TRBJ2-7	13	TRBD1	CASSFRGRDEQYF	TGTGCCAGCAGCTTCAGGGGGCGGGACGAGCAGTACTTC
NA	TRBV3-1/TRBV3-2	TRBJ2-3	17	TRBD2	CASSRSGGAGGTDTQYF	TGTGCCAGCAGCCGTAGCGGGGGGGCTGGGGGCACAGATACGCAGTATTTT
NA	TRBV15	TRBJ2-2	16	NA	CATSRAGTTNTGELFF	TGTGCCACCAGCAGAGCCGGGACAACGAACACCGGGGAGCTGTTTTTT
few	TRBV11-2	TRBJ2-7	10	NA	CASSNYEQYF	TGTGCCAGCAGTAACTACGAGCAGTACTTC
NA	TRBV5-8	TRBJ1-6	15	NA	CASSLEFGGNSPLHF	TGTGCCAGCAGCTTGGAATTTGGCGGCAATTCACCCCTCCACTTT
NA	TRBV9	TRBJ1-1	16	NA	CASSVGPRGLNTEAFF	TGTGCCAGCAGCGTAGGACCCAGGGGCCTGAACACTGAAGCTTTCTTT
NA	TRBV6-5	TRBJ2-2	15	TRBD1	CASSLGTGGTGELFF	TGTGCCAGCAGCCTTGGGACAGGGGGCACCGGGGAGCTGTTTTTT
few	TRBV28	TRBJ2-2	15	NA	CASSLSGGGTGELFF	TGTGCCAGCAGCCTTAGCGGAGGCGGCACCGGGGAGCTGTTTTTT
NA	TRBV19	TRBJ2-7	13	NA	CASSPAGANEQYF	TGTGCCAGTTCTCCAGCAGGGGCTAACGAGCAGTACTTC
NA	TRBV2	TRBJ2-5	15	TRBD1	CASSDRGLVEETQYF	TGTGCCAGCAGTGACAGGGGGCTCGTGGAAGAGACCCAGTACTTC
NA	TRBV4-1	TRBJ2-5	15	NA	CASSQDPRGKETQYF	TGCGCCAGCAGCCAAGATCCGCGCGGGAAAGAGACCCAGTACTTC